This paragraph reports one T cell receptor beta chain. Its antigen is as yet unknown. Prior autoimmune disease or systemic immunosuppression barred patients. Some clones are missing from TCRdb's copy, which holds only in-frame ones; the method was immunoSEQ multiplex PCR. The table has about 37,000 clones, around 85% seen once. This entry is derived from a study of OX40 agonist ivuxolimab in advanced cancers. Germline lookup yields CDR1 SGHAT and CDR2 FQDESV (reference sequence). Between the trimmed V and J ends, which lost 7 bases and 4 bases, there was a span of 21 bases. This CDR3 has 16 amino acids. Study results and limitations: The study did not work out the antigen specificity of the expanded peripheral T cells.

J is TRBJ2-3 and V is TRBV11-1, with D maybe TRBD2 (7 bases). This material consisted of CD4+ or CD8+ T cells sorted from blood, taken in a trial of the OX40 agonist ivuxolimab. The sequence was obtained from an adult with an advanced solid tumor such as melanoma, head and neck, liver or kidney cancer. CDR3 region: CASTLRGGASSDTQYF. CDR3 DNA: TGTGCCAGCACCCTTAGGGGGGGGGCCAGCTCAGATACGCAGTATTTT.